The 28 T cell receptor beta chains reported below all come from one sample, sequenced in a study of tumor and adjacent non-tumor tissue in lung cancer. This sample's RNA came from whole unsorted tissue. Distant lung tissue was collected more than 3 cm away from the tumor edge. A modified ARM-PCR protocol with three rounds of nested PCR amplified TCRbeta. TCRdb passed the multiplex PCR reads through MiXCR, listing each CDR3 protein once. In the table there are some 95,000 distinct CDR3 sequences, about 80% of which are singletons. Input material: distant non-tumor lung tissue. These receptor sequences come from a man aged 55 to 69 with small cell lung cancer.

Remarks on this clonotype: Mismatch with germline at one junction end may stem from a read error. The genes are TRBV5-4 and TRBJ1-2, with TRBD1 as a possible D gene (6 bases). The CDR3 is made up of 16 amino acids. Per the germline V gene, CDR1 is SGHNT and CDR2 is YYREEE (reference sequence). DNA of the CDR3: TGCGCCAGCAGCTTGCGAGCGGGCACAGGGAGAGATGGCTACACCTTC. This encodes CASSLRAGTGRDGYTF.

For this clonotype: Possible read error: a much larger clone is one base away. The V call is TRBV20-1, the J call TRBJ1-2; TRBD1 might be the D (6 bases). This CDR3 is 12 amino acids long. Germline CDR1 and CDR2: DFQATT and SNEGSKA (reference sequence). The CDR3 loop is CIARDTTLGYTF. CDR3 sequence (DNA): TGCATTGCTAGGGACACTACCCTTGGCTACACCTTC.

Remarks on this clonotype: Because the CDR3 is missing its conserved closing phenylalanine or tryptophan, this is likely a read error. The CDR3 protein is CASSLDPGRIYEQYL. The CDR3 DNA sequence: TGCGCAAGCAGCTTGGATCCGGGACGTATCTACGAGCAGTACTTA. This rearrangement joins TRBV5-1 to TRBJ2-7; D might be TRBD1 or TRBD2, each matching 5 bases. This CDR3 contains 15 residues. The germline V gene has CDR1 SGHRS and CDR2 YFSETQ.

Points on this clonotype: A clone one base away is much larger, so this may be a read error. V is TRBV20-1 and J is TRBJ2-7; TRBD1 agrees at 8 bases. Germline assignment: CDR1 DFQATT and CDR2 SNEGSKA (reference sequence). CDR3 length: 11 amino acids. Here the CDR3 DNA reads TGCAGTCCTAGGACAGGGTACGAGCAGTACTTC. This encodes CSPRTGYEQYF.

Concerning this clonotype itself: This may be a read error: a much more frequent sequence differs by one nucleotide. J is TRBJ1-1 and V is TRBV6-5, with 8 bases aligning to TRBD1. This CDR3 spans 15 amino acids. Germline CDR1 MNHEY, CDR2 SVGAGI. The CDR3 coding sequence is TGTGCCAACAGTTACCCAGGGGGCAGGAACACTGAAGCTTTCTTT. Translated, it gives CANSYPGGRNTEAFF.

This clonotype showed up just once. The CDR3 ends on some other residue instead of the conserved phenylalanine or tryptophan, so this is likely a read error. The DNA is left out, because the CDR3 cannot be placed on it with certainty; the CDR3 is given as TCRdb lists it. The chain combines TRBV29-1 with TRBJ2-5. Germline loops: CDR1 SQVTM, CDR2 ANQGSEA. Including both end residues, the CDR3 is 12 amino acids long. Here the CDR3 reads CSVRVVRETQYL.

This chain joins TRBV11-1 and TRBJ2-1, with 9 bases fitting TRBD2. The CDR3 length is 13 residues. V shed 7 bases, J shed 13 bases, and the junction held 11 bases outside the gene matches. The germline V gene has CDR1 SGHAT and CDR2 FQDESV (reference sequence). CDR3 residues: CASMVAGVTEQFF. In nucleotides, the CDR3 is TGTGCCAGCATGGTAGCGGGAGTAACTGAACAGTTCTTC.

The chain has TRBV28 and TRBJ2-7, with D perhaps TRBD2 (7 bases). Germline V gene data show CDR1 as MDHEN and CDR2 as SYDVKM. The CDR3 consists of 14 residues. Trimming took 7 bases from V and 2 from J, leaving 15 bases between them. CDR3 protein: CASTLRGLTYEQYF. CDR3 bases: TGTGCCAGCACTTTGCGGGGGCTGACCTACGAGCAGTACTTC.

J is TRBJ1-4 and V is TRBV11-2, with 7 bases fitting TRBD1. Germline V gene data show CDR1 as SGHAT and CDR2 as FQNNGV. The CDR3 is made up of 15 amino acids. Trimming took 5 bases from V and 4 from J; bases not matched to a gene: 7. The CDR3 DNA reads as TGTGCCAGCAGCAGACGGACAGGACGTAATGAAAAACTGTTTTTT. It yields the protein CASSRRTGRNEKLFF.

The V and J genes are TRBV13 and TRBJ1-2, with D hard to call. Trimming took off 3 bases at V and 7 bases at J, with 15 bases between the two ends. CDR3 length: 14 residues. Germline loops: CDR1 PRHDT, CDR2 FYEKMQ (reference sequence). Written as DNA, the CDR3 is TGTGCCAGCAGCTTTACGGGAGCTAAGAGTGGCTACACCTTC. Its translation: CASSFTGAKSGYTF.

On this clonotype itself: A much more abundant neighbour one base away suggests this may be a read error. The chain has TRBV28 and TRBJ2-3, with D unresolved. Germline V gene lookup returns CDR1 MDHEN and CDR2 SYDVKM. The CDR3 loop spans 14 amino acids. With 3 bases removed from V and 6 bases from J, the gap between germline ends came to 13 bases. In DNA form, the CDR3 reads TGTGCCAGCAGTTTCCCCCCGGCTTGGGATACGCAGTATTTT. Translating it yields CASSFPPAWDTQYF. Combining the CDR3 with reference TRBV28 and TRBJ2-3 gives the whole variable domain DVKVTQSSRYLVKRTGEKVFLECVQDMDHENMFWYRQDPGLGLRLIYFSYDVKMKEKGDIPEGYSVSREKKERFSLILESASTNQTSMYLCASSFPPAWDTQYFGPGTRLTVL.

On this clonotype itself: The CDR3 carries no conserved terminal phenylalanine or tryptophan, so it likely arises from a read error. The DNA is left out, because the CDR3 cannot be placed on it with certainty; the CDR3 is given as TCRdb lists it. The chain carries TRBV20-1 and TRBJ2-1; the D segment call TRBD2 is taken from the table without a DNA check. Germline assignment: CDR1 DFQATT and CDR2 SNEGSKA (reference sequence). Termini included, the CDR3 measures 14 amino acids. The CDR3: CSTDSTSEIHDQSY.

The CDR3 is CCAEKDGINTEAFF. CDR3 nucleotides: TGCTGCGCCGAAAAGGATGGTATAAACACTGAAGCTTTCTTT. The gene calls are TRBV29-1 and TRBJ1-1; no clear D gene. The CDR3 is 14 residues long. From germline, CDR1 is SQVTM and CDR2 ANQGSEA. Full variable domain (remainder filled in from reference TRBV29-1 and TRBJ1-1): SAVISQKPSRDICQRGTSLTIQCQVDSQVTMMFWYRQQPGQSLTLIATANQGSEATYESGFVIDKFPISRPNLTFSTLTVSNMSPEDSSIYLCCAEKDGINTEAFFGQGTRLTVV.

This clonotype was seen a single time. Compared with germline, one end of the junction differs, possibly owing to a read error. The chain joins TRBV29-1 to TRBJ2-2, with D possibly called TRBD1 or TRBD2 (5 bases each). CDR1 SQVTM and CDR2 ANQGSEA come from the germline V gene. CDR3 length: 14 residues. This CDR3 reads CGVTSIRNTGDLLF. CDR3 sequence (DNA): TGCGGCGTTACATCGATCAGGAACACCGGGGACCTGCTTTTT.

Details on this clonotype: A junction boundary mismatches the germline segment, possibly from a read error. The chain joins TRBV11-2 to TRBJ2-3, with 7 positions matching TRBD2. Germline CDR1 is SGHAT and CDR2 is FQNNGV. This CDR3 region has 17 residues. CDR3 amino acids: CPSSLGLVGGVPDTQYF. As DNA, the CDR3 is TGTCCCAGCAGCTTGGGCCTGGTGGGAGGGGTTCCAGATACGCAGTATTTT.

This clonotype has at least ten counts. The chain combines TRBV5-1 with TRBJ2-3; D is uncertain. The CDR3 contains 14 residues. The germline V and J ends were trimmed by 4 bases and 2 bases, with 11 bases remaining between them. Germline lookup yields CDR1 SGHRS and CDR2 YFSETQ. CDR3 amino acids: CASSNDGYTDTQYF. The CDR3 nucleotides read TGCGCCAGCAGCAATGACGGCTACACAGATACGCAGTATTTT. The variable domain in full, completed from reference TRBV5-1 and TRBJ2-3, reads KAGVTQTPRYLIKTRGQQVTLSCSPISGHRSVSWYQQTPGQGLQFLFEYFSETQRNKGNFPGRFSGRQFSNSRSEMNVSTLELGDSALYLCASSNDGYTDTQYFGPGTRLTVL.

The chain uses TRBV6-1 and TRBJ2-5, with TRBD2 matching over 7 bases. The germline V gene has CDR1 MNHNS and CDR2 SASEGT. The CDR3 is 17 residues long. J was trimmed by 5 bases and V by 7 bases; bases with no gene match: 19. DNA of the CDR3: TGTGCCAGCAATGACAATCCCGGGACTAAAATGTCTGAGACCCAGTACTTC. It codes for CASNDNPGTKMSETQYF.

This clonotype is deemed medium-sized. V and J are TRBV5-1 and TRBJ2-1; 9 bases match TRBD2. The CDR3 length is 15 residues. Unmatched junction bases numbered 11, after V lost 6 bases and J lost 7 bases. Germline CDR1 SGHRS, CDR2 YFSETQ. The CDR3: CASTPSGAVGNEQFF. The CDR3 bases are TGCGCCAGCACCCCTAGCGGGGCAGTTGGGAATGAGCAGTTCTTC. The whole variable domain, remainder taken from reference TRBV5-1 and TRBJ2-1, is KAGVTQTPRYLIKTRGQQVTLSCSPISGHRSVSWYQQTPGQGLQFLFEYFSETQRNKGNFPGRFSGRQFSNSRSEMNVSTLELGDSALYLCASTPSGAVGNEQFFGPGTRLTVL.

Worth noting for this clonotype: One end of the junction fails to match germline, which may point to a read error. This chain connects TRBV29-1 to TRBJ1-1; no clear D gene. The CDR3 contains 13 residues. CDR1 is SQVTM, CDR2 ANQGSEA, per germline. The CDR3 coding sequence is TGTAACGTTAAAGGACCCATGAATACTGAAGCTTTCTTT. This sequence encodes CNVKGPMNTEAFF.

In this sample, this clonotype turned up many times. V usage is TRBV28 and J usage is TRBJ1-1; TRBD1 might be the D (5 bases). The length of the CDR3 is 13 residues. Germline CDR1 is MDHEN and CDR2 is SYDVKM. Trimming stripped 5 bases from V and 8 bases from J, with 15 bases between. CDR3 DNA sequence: TGTGCCAGCAGTCAGGGACTCCTCACAGAAGCTTTCTTT. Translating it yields CASSQGLLTEAFF.

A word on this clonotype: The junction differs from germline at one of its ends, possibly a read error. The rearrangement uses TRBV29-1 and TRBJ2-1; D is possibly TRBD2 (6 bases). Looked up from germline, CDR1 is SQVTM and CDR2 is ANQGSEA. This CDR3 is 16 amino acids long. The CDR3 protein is CSVEVGGVISYNEQLF. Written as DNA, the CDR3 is TGCAGCGTTGAAGTTGGCGGGGTAATCTCCTATAATGAGCAGCTCTTC.

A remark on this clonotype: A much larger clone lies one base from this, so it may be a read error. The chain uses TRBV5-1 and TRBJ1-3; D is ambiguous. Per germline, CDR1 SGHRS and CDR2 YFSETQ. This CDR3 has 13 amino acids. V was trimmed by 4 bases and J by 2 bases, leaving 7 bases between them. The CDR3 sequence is CASSLLAGNTIYF. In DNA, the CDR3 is TGCGCCAGCAGCCTTTTAGCTGGAAACACCATATATTTT. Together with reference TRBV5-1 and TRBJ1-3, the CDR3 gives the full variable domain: KAGVTQTPRYLIKTRGQQVTLSCSPISGHRSVSWYQQTPGQGLQFLFEYFSETQRNKGNFPGRFSGRQFSNSRSEMNVSTLELGDSALYLCASSLLAGNTIYFGEGSWLTVV.

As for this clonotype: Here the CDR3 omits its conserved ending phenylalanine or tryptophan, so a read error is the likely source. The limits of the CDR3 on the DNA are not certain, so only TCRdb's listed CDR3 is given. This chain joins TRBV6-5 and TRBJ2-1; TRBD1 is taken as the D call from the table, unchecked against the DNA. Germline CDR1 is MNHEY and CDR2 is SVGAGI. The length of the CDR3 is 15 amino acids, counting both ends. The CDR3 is CASSYSGGVGNEEFL.

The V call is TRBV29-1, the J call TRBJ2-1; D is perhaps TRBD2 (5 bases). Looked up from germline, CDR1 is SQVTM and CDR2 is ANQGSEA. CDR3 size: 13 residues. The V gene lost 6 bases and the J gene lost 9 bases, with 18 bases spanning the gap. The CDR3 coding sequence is TGCAGCGTGGATCTAGGAGAGGGTGGTGAGCAGTTCTTC. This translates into CSVDLGEGGEQFF.

For the CDR3, the DNA is TGTGCCAGCGGTCGCGCCTCCCCGGGGGCGCGAGGACAGCCCCAGCATTTT. Its translation: CASGRASPGARGQPQHF. V gene TRBV28 combines with J gene TRBJ1-5, with a possible D match to TRBD1 (6 bases). Germline values: CDR1 MDHEN, CDR2 SYDVKM. The CDR3 sequence is 17 residues long. The V gene lost 8 bases and the J gene lost 7 bases, with 27 bases spanning the gap.

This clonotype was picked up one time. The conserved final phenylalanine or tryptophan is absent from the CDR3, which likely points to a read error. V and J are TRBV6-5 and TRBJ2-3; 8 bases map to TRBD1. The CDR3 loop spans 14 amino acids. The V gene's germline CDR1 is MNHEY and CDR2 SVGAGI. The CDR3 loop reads CANSNRGRLDTQYL. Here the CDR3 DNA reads TGTGCCAACAGTAACAGGGGGAGGTTAGATACGCAGTATTTG.

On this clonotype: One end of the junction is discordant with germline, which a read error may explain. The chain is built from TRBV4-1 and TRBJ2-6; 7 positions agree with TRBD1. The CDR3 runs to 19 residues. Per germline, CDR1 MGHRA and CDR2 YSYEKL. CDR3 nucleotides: TGTGCCAGCAGCCTCAGAGGGGGCGGCTTAGGCTCTGGGGCCAACGCCCTGACTTTC. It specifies CASSLRGGGLGSGANALTF.

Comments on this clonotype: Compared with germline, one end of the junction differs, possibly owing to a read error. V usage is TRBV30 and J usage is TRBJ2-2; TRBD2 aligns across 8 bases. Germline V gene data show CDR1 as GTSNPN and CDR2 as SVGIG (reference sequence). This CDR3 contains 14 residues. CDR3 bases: TGTGTCTGGAGTATCGGGAGGGCCCTCGGGGAGCTGTTTTTT. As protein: CVWSIGRALGELFF.